This T cell receptor (beta chain) was recorded in a study of blood T cell repertoires in COVID-19 (TCRdb year 2020). Turning to the overall study: Samples covering the acute and convalescent phases of COVID-19 were provided by collaborators in the United States, Italy and Spain. Deeply sampled blood TCRbeta repertoires from subjects exposed to, actively infected with, or recovered from COVID-19 were included in the dataset. Sample metadata almost always included a de-identified subject ID, COVID-19 status, age in years and sex. Samples came from the ongoing ImmuneRACE study (first 160 participants) plus 1,254 subjects from 6 global collaborators. A freely available public database, intended as a resource for researchers studying the immune response to SARS-CoV-2, is where the repertoires were released. The material from the prospective study consisted of cDNA or gDNA derived from T cells, B-cell-depleted T cells, or PBMCs. Where available, HLA class I and class II types were obtained from metadata supplied by the sample provider rather than from assay-based typing.

The immunoSEQ Assay, a bias-controlled multiplex PCR, was used to amplify TCRbeta CDR3 regions from genomic DNA. The original pipeline was this. Nucleated cell counts per sample were estimated from amplification of reference gene primers within the assay. To quantify the absolute abundance of each unique TCRbeta CDR3 rearrangement, sequence reads were collapsed and filtered. For each sample, productive Simpson clonality was calculated by taking the square root of Simpson's diversity index across productive rearrangements. Not all clones reach the TCRdb copy of this immuneACCESS table, which keeps in-frame sequences only. Checked studies attribute under half of the gap to unresolved V genes and leave the rest unexplained. The D gene and trimming were derived from the DNA, and the V and J assignments and clone size from that table. The sample table records 20,000 to 30,000 clones; 90% of these occur just once. Roughly 12% of the sample lies in the top ten.

Whole blood was collected in K2EDTA tubes by collaborating institutions according to the institutions' own protocols. For TCRbeta analysis, collaborators shipped samples as frozen whole blood, isolated PBMCs, or DNA extracted from either of those sample types. What the study reported, not specific to this receptor: How much clinical and demographic metadata was included differed by source and by participant, and the metadata was provided uncurated.

With regard to this clone: The clone's antigen remains unknown. Base qualities are missing; no much larger clone stands one base away.

The TCR sequence derives from a man in his sixties or seventies with acute or convalescent COVID-19. The sequenced sample consisted of peripheral blood.

The CDR3 protein is CSVVLGWTGVQKLFF. The DNA reads as follows: TGCAGCGTTGTACTCGGCTGGACAGGGGTGCAAAAACTGTTTTTT. The sequence joins TRBV29-1 to TRBJ1-4; the central 9 bases match TRBD1. Measured from the cysteine to the phenylalanine, the CDR3 is 15 residues long. The read is trimmed to its CDR3 DNA, 45 bases read in frame from base 1. Looking up the germline V gene yields CDR1 SQVTM and CDR2 ANQGSEA. V and J are trimmed by 4 bases and 9 bases, and the gene matches miss 12 bases of the junction.